This T cell receptor (beta chain) was retrieved from a study of blood T cell repertoires in COVID-19. Background on the study: Nucleic acid was either cDNA or gDNA, and it came from T cells, B-cell-depleted T cells, or PBMCs.

V dropped 7 bases and J dropped 3 bases, with 18 bases sitting between them. Germline V gene sequence: CDR1 LNHDA, CDR2 SQIVND (reference sequence). The CDR3 spans 15 residues. As processed by the authors: It was from reference gene primer amplification that nucleated cell counts were estimated. Data came from immunoSEQ multiplex PCR; TCRdb stores just in-frame clones and leaves some out. D and trimming were read from the DNA, whereas the V and J calls and clone size are those reported in that table. The data hold around 250,000 clones, with around 87% observed a single time. The cohort comprised adults aged 18 to 89 years residing in about two dozen US areas. Participants were placed into cohorts based on the clinical history they reported.

The chain combines TRBV19 with TRBJ1-2; tentatively, D is TRBD1 (6 bases). The source of this sequence is a woman aged 50 to 60 who had recovered from COVID-19. Material for sequencing was PBMCs or T cells enriched from blood (not recorded which). CDR3 loop: CASNPDATGYYGYTF. CDR3 DNA: TGTGCCAGTAACCCGGACGCGACAGGTTACTATGGCTACACCTTC.